The 2 T cell receptor beta chains given below trace back to one sample, sequenced in a study of CD8+CD57+ T cells in acquired aplastic anemia. Flow cytometry had shown expanded CD8+CD57+ cells in the patients chosen for sequencing. It was genomic DNA that served as the template for profiling TCR beta VDJ and CDR3. TCRdb passed the reads through MiXCR, listing each CDR3 protein once. The table shows about 120,000 distinct CDR3 sequences, with over 55% occurring only once. Sequencing input: sorted CD4+, CD8+, or CD8+CD57+ T cells (not recorded which) from PBMCs. These receptor sequences come from a human donor with aplastic anemia.

Only a few counts were recorded for this clonotype. A much larger clone sits a single nucleotide away, making a read error possible. The genes are TRBV19 and TRBJ1-2, with D perhaps matching TRBD1 (6 bases). The CDR3 has 13 amino acids. Germline V gene data show CDR1 as LNHDA and CDR2 as SQIVND (reference sequence). The CDR3 DNA reads TGTGCCGGTAGTATAGATAGGGGGTTTGGCTACACCTTC. Residues: CAGSIDRGFGYTF.

The chain has TRBV15 and TRBJ1-2; D gene ambiguous. The CDR3 covers 12 residues. The germline CDR1 and CDR2 sequences are LNHNV and YYDKDF (reference sequence). Between the trimmed V and J ends, which lost 1 base and 8 bases, there was a span of 8 bases. CDR3 in amino acids: CATSRALGGYTF. CDR3 DNA sequence: TGTGCCACCAGCAGAGCCCTGGGCGGCTACACCTTC. The whole variable domain, filled in from reference TRBV15 and TRBJ1-2, reads DAMVIQNPRYQVTQFGKPVTLSCSQTLNHNVMYWYQQKSSQAPKLLFHYYDKDFNNEADTPDNFQSRRPNTSFCFLDIRSPGLGDTAMYLCATSRALGGYTFGSGTRLTVV.